Detailed here is one T cell receptor (beta chain). As handled by the study authors: It was from reference gene primer amplification that nucleated cell counts were estimated. This table comes from immunoSEQ multiplex PCR, and its TCRdb copy is limited to in-frame clones, with some not included. Clone size and V and J calls were adopted from that table, with D and trimming inferred from the DNA. In the table there are 160,000 or so clones, about 92% of which are singletons. The record originates from a study of blood T cell repertoires in COVID-19. Study-level background: The United States, Italy and Spain provided the acute and convalescent COVID-19 samples. T cells, B-cell-depleted T cells, or PBMCs provided the cDNA or gDNA that served as material.

V shed 7 bases and J 6 bases; nucleotides not matched to a gene: 14. The CDR3 is made up of 16 amino acids. CDR1 LNHDA and CDR2 SQIVND come from the germline V gene (reference sequence). The clonotype was recovered from a man between 60 and 75 years old with active or convalescent COVID-19. V and J are TRBV19 and TRBJ2-1, with 8 bases identical to TRBD2. The sequenced material came from peripheral blood. CDR3 in DNA: TGTGCCAGTAATACCGCCGGGACTAGTTACTTCAATGAGCAGTTCTTC. Translation gives CASNTAGTSYFNEQFF.